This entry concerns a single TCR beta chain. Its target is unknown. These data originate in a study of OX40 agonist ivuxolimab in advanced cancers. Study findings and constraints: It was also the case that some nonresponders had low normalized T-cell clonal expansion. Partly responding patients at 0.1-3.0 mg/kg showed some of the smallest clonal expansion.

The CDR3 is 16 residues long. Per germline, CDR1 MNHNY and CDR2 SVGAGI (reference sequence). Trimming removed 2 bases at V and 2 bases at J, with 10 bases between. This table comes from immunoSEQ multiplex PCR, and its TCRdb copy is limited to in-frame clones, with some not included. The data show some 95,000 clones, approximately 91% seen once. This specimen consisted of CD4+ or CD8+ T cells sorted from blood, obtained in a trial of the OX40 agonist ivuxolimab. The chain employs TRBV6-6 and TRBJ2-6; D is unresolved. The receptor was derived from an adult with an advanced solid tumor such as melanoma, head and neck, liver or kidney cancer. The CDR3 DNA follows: TGTGCCAGCAGTTACGGATTGGGCGCTGGGGCCAACGTCCTGACTTTC. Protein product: CASSYGLGAGANVLTF.